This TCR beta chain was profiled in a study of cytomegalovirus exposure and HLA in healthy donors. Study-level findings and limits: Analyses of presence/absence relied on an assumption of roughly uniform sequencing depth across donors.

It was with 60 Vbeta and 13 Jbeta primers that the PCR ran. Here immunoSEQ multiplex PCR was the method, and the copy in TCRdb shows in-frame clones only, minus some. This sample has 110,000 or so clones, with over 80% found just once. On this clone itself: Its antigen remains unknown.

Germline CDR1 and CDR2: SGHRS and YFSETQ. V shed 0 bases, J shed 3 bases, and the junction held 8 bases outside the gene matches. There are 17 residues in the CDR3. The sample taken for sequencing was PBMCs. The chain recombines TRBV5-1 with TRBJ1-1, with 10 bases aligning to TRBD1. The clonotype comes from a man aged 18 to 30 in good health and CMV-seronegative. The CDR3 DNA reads TGCGCCAGCAGCTTGGTAGGACAGGGGGTTTCGGACACTGAAGCTTTCTTT. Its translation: CASSLVGQGVSDTEAFF.